This TCR beta chain is from a study of cytomegalovirus exposure and HLA in healthy donors. The V and J ends lost 0 bases and 5 bases respectively, with 12 bases between them. CDR1 and CDR2 from the germline V gene are SGHDT and YYEEEE. The CDR3 length is 15 residues. PCR primers comprised 60 Vbeta and 13 Jbeta primers. The table came from immunoSEQ multiplex PCR; TCRdb's copy has only in-frame clones and leaves some out. The table lists under 200,000 clones, around 80% of them singletons. The sequenced sample was PBMCs. The chain links TRBV5-6 to TRBJ1-5; weak D call: TRBD1 (5 bases). This receptor was identified in a man between 40 and 49 years old in good health and CMV-seronegative. CDR3 DNA: TGTGCCAGCAGCTTGGGCGGGGTGGGGGATCAGCCCCAGCATTTT. It yields the protein CASSLGGVGDQPQHF.